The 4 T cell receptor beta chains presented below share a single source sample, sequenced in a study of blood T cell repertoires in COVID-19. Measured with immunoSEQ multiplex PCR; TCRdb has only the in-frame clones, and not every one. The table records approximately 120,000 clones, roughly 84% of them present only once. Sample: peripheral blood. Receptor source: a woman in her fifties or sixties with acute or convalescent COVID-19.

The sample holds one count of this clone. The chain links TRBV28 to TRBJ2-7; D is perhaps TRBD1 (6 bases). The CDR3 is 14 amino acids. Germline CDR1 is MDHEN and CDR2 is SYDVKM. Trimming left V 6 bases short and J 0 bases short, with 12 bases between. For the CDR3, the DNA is TGTGCCAGCAGCACCAGGGGTCCCTCCTACGAGCAGTACTTC. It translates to CASSTRGPSYEQYF.

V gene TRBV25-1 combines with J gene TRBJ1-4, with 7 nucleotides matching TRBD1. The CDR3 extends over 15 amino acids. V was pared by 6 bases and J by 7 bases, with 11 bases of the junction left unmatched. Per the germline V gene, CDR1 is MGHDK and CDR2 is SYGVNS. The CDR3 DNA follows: TGTGCCAGCAGCCATTACGCAGGGGGGTCTGAAAAACTGTTTTTT. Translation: CASSHYAGGSEKLFF.

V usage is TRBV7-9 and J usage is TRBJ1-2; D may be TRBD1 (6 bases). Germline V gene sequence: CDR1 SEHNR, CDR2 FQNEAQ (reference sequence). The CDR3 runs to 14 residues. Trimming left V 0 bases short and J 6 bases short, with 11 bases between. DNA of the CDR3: TGTGCCAGCAGCTTAGCTACAGGGCAAAATGGCTACACCTTC. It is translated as CASSLATGQNGYTF.

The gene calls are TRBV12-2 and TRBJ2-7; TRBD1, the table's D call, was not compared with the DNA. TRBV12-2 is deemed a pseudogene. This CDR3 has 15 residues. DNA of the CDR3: TGTGCAAGTCGCCCCTACCAGGGGTACGGGGTCGAGCAGTACTTC. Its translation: CASRPYQGYGVEQYF.